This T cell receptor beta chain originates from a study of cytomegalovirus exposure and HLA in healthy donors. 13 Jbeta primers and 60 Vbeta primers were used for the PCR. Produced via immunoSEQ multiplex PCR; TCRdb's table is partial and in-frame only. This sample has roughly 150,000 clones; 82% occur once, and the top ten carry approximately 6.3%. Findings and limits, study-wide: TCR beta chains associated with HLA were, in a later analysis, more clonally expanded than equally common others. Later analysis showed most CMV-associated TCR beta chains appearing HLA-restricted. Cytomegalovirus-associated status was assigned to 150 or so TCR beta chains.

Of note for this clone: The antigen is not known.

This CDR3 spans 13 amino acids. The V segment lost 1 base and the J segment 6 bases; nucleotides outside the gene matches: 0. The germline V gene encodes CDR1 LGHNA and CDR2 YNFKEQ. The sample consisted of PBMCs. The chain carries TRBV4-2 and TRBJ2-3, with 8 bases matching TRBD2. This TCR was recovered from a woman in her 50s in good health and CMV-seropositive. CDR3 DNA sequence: TGTGCCAGCAGCCAAGGACTAGCGGATACGCAGTATTTT. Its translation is CASSQGLADTQYF.